This is a list of T cell receptor beta chains from one sample in a study of blood T cell repertoires in COVID-19. The method was immunoSEQ multiplex PCR; TCRdb's version includes in-frame clones alone and lacks a portion of them. This table has under 300,000 clones, less than 90% appearing once. The sample taken for sequencing was peripheral blood. The receptors stem from a human donor in a cohort sampled during active COVID-19. Both conserved end residues are part of each CDR3. Each record gives: D gene, J gene, V gene, CDR3 length, CDR3 DNA, CDR3 protein. D genes are given only for firm matches.

>TRBD2|TRBJ2-7|TRBV28|15
TGTGCCAGCAGTTTCCCGGGACTAGGTTTGTACGAGCAGTACTTC
CASSFPGLGLYEQYF
>-|TRBJ1-1|TRBV7-2|14
TGTGCCAGCAGCTTAGTACGAGGGTCCACTGAAGCTTTCTTT
CASSLVRGSTEAFF
>TRBD2|TRBJ2-3|TRBV5-1|17
TGCGCCAGCAGCTTGGCTTCGGGGGGAGGGAGCACAGATACGCAGTATTTT
CASSLASGGGSTDTQYF
>-|TRBJ1-5|TRBV19|15
TGTGCCAGTAGTTTCCGGGCCGGGGGTGATCAGCCCCAGCATTTT
CASSFRAGGDQPQHF
>TRBD1|TRBJ2-2|TRBV5-4|15
TGTGCCGTCCCCCTCGGGGACAGGAACACCGGGGAGCTGTTTTTT
CAVPLGDRNTGELFF
>TRBD2|TRBJ2-6|TRBV28|17
TGTGCCAGCAGTCCAGCGGGACTCAGATCTGGGGCCAACGTCCTGACTTTC
CASSPAGLRSGANVLTF
>TRBD2|TRBJ2-5|TRBV20-1|15
TGCAGTGCTAGTAGACTGCTAGCGGGAGGGGAGACCCAGTACTTC
CSASRLLAGGETQYF
>-|TRBJ2-7|TRBV9|15
TGTGCCAGCAGCGTAGGCGGACAGACACTTCAACGGCAGTACTTC
CASSVGGQTLQRQYF
>-|TRBJ2-3|TRBV19|14
TGTGCCAGTAGTATACGACTTTTCACAGATACGCAGTATTTT
CASSIRLFTDTQYF
>TRBD1|TRBJ1-1|TRBV5-6|16
TGTGCCAGCAGCCGACGCAGACAGGGCATGAACACTGAAGCTTTCTTT
CASSRRRQGMNTEAFF